The entry below describes one T cell receptor (beta chain). Donors were Caucasian adults residing in Nashville, Tennessee, USA. The split of CD4+ cells yielded CD45RA+ naive and CD45RA-negative memory subsets. Profiled with immunoSEQ multiplex PCR; TCRdb holds only in-frame clones, not every one. The sample contains 2 million to 2.5 million clones, 85% to 95% of which appear only once. The data derive from a study of shared clonotypes between healthy human individuals. Germline V CDR1 and CDR2: SGHAT, FQNNGV. The CDR3 is 14 residues long. Trimming took 5 bases from V and 6 from J; bases not matched to a gene: 6.

The sample consisted of naive CD4+ T cells from PBMCs. The subset denotes: CD45RA+ positively selected. This TCR was recovered from a man in his late teens or twenties in good health. Some clones in this sample may be carry-over from other donors' samples. V is TRBV11-2 and J is TRBJ1-1; 10 nucleotides agree with TRBD1. The CDR3: CASSGDRGGAEAFF. The CDR3, as DNA: TGTGCCAGCAGCGGGGACAGGGGTGGGGCTGAAGCTTTCTTT.